What follows describes a single T cell receptor beta chain. The antigen remains undetermined. The V end lost 4 bases, the J end lost 0 bases, and 13 bases lay between the germline ends. Germline CDR1 reads SGHDT; CDR2 reads YYEEEE. This CDR3 contains 15 residues. The donors, healthy adults who were HIV-negative, had experienced no recent acute infections or vaccinations. Negatively enriched CD4+ T cells were divided by CD45RA into naive and memory. The data stem from a study of shared clonotypes between healthy human individuals. General study findings and limits: Non-shared clonotypes were found to have lower generation probabilities than the clonotypes that were shared by all four of the sorted-subset donors.

Per the study methods: ImmunoSEQ output held junction-only sequences without quality scores, so filtering differed. The assay was immunoSEQ multiplex PCR, and TCRdb's table has in-frame clones only and misses some. That table furnishes V, J and clone size, whereas the DNA furnished D and trimming. The sample lists 2 million to 2.5 million clones; roughly 95% were seen once. V usage is TRBV5-6 and J usage is TRBJ1-1; D may be TRBD1 (5 bases). Sequences were obtained from naive CD4+ T cells sorted from blood. As for subset: CD45RA+ positively selected. The receptor was isolated from a young man in good health. CDR3 residues: CASSTRQILNTEAFF. DNA for the CDR3: TGTGCCAGCAGCACAAGACAGATTTTGAACACTGAAGCTTTCTTT.